This paragraph covers one T cell receptor (beta chain) sequence. What it binds is not known. These data are taken from a study of beta chain features in type 1 diabetes. Findings of the study overall: Researchers reported that naive, central memory and Treg TCRB repertoires appeared more similar in patients than in healthy donors.

Every sorted population was more than 95% pure. cDNA synthesis used the whole RNA isolate, giving expressed TCRB sequences. The table came from immunoSEQ multiplex PCR; TCRdb's copy has only in-frame clones and leaves some out. Here the sample spans 120,000 to 150,000 clones, 40% to 55% being singletons. The CDR3 is 14 amino acids. V shed 7 bases, J shed 1 base, and the junction held 3 bases outside the gene matches. Germline CDR1 SEHNR, CDR2 FQNEAQ (reference sequence). V usage is TRBV7-9 and J usage is TRBJ2-2; 7 nucleotides align to TRBD1. The receptor comes from a man between 18 and 29 years old in good health. Sequenced material: Tregs from blood. CDR3 protein: CASTRQGNTGELFF. The CDR3 nucleotides are TGTGCCAGCACCCGACAGGGGAACACCGGGGAGCTGTTTTTT.